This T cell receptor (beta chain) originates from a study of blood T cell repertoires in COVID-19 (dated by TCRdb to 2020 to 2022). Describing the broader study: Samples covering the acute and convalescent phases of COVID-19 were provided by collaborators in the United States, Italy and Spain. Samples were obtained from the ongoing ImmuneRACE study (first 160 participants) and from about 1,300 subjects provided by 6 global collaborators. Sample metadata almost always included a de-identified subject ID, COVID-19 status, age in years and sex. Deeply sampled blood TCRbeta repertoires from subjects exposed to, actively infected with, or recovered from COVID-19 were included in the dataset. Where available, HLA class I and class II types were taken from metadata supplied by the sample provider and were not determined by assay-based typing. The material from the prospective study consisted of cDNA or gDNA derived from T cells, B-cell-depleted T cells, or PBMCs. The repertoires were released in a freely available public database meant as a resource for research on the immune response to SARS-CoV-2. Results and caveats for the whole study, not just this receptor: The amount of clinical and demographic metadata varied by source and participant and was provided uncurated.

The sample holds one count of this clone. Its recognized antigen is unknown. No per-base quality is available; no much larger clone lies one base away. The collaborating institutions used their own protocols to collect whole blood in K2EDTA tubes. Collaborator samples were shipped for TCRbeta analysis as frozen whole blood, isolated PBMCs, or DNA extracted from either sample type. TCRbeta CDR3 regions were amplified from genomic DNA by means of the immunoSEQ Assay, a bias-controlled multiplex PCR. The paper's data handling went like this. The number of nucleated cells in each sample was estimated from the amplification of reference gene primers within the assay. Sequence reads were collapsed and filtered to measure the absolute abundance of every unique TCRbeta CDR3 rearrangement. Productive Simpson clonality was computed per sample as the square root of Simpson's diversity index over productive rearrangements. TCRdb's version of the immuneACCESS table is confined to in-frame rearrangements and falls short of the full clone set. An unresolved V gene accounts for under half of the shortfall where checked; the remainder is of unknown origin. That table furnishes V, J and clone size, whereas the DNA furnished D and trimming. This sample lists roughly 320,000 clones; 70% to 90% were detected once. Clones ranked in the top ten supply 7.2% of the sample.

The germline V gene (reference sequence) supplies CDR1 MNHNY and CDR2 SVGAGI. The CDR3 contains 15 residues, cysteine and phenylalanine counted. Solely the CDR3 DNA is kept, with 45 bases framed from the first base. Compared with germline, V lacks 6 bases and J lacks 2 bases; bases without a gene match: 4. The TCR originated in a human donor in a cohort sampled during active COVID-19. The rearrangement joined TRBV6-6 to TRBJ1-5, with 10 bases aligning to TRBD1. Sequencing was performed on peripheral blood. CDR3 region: CASRSTGGGNQPQHF. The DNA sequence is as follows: TGTGCCAGCAGGTCGACAGGGGGCGGCAATCAGCCCCAGCATTTT.